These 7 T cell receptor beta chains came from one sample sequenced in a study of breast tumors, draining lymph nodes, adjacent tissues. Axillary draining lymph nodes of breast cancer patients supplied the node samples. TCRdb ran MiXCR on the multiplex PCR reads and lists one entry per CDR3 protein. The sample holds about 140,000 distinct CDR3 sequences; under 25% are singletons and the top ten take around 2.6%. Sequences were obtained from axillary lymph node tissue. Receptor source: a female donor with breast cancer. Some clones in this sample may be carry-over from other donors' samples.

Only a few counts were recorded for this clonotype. The CDR3 spells CASISRGEGRTGELFF. The CDR3 DNA sequence: TGTGCCAGCATCTCCCGAGGGGAGGGCCGTACCGGGGAGCTGTTTTTT. The J gene is TRBJ2-2, the V gene TRBV28, with 7 bases lining up with TRBD2. Germline CDR1 reads MDHEN; CDR2 reads SYDVKM. The V and J ends lost 7 bases and 5 bases, in that order; junction bases with no gene match: 13. The CDR3 has 16 residues.

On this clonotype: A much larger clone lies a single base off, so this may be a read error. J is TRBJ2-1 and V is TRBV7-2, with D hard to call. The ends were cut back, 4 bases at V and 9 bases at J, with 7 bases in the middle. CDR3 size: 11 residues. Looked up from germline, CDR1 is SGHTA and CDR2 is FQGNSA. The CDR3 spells CASSSASEQFF. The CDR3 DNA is TGTGCCAGCAGCTCAGCCAGTGAGCAGTTCTTC.

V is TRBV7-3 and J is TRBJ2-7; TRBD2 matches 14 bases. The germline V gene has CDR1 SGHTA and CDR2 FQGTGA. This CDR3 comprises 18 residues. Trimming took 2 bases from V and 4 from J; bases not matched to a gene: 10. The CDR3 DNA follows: TGTGCCAGCAGCTTACGGGGACTAGCGGGAGCCCCACCATACGAGCAGTACTTC. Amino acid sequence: CASSLRGLAGAPPYEQYF.

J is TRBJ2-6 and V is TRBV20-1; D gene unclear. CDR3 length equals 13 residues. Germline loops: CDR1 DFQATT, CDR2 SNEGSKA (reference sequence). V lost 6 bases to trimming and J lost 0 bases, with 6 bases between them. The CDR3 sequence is CSASASGANVLTF. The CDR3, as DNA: TGCAGTGCGTCAGCCTCTGGGGCCAACGTCCTGACTTTC.

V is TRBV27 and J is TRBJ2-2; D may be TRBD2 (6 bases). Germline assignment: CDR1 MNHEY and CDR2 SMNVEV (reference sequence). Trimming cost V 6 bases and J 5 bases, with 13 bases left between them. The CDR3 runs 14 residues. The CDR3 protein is CASSWDFGTGELFF. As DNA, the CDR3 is TGTGCCAGCAGCTGGGACTTTGGTACCGGGGAGCTGTTTTTT.

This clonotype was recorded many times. CDR3 nucleotides: TGTGCCAGCAGCACCTCGGGGGGCGAGGGTGGCTACACCTTC. This codes for CASSTSGGEGGYTF. The J gene is TRBJ1-2, the V gene TRBV13; weak D call: TRBD1 (6 bases). CDR3 length: 14 amino acids. V was pared by 5 bases and J by 7 bases, with 17 bases between. CDR1 and CDR2 (germline): PRHDT, FYEKMQ (reference sequence).

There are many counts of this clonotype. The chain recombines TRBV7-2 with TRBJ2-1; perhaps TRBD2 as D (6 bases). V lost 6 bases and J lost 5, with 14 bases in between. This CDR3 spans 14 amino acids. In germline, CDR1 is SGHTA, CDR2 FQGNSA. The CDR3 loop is CASRRAGSHNEQFF. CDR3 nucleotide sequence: TGTGCCAGCAGGAGGGCGGGATCCCACAATGAGCAGTTCTTC.